This TCR beta chain comes out of a study of T-cell reconstitution after alpha-beta-depleted transplantation in children. The CDR3 spans 15 residues. Molecular barcoding with unique molecular identifiers was used for the TCRbeta library. In TCRdb, the PCR reads were re-called with MiXCR into one record per CDR3 protein. The repertoire holds about 460,000 distinct CDR3 sequences, with approximately 13% as singletons. The source is a human donor who donated a stem cell graft to a child with combined immunodeficiency. The sample in question was PBMCs from the stem cell graft donor, obtained from the stem cell graft. This chain connects TRBV21-1 to TRBJ2-2. TRBV21-1 is a listed pseudogene. The CDR3 DNA is TGTGCCAGCAGCAAAGTGGTAGTTTTGACCGGGGAGCTGTTTTTT. Residues: CASSKVVVLTGELFF.